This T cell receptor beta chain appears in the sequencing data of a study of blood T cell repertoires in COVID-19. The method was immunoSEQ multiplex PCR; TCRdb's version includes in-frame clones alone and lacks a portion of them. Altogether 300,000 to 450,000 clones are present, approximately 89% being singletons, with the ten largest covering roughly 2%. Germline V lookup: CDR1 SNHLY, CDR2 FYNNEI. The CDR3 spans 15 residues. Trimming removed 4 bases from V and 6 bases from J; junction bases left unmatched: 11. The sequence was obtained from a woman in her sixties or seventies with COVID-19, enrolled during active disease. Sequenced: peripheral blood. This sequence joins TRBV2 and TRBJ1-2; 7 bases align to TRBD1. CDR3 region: CASSGWDSGRHGYTF. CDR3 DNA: TGTGCCAGCAGTGGCTGGGACAGCGGTAGGCATGGCTACACCTTC.